The rows below give T cell receptor beta chains drawn from one sample of a study of graft-versus-host responses after intestinal transplantation. Libraries were prepared by immunoSEQ multiplex PCR; TCRdb keeps only in-frame clonotypes and omits some of them. The sample lists about 120,000 clones; over 80% were seen once. No antigens are known for them. This sample comprised unstimulated CD4+ T cells sorted from spleen or lymph node cells, obtained before intestinal transplant. The source of these receptors is a human donor who received an intestinal transplant. Each CDR3 is given with its conserved first and last residue. Each record gives: J gene, clone size, D gene, V gene, CDR3 protein, CDR3 DNA. The D gene is left open where the match is weak. Clone size is not always given. Where it is, it says once, few, many or a class for expanded clones.

>TRBJ2-3|-|-|TRBV19
CASTPKGTRGGYTQYF
TGTGCCAGTACCCCTAAGGGGACAAGGGGAGGATATACGCAGTATTTT
>TRBJ2-5|-|-|TRBV11-2
CASSLRAASHQYF
TGTGCCAGCAGCTTACGGGCAGCTAGTCACCAGTACTTC
>TRBJ2-5|-|-|TRBV5-1
CASSLGRGGQETQYF
TGCGCCAGCAGCTTGGGGAGGGGCGGACAAGAGACCCAGTACTTC
>TRBJ1-2|-|-|TRBV4-1
CASSQEGLLLGDGYTF
TGCGCCAGCAGCCAAGAAGGGCTCCTGCTGGGGGATGGCTACACCTTC
>TRBJ2-5|-|-|TRBV6-4
CASRSLGPGETQYF
TGTGCCAGCAGGTCCCTGGGCCCCGGAGAGACCCAGTACTTC
>TRBJ1-3|once|-|TRBV9
CASSVDSSSGNTIYF
TGTGCCAGCAGCGTCGACAGTAGCTCTGGAAACACCATATATTTT
>TRBJ1-2|-|-|TRBV5-1
CASNAGRGYTF
TGCGCCAGCAACGCCGGCAGGGGCTACACCTTC
>TRBJ1-1|-|-|TRBV29-1
CSVRVVNTEAFF
TGCAGCGTTAGGGTAGTGAACACTGAAGCTTTCTTT
>TRBJ2-1|-|-|TRBV7-6
CASSRGPDNNEQFF
TGTGCCAGCAGCCGCGGGCCGGACAACAATGAGCAGTTCTTC
>TRBJ2-7|few|TRBD1|TRBV5-1
CASSPRTGGDEQYF
TGCGCCAGCAGCCCACGGACAGGGGGGGACGAGCAGTACTTC
>TRBJ1-1|-|-|TRBV19
CASSVLGEWDTEAFF
TGTGCCAGTAGTGTCCTAGGTGAGTGGGACACTGAAGCTTTCTTT
>TRBJ2-1|once|TRBD2|TRBV9
CASSGPGSGIYNEQFF
TGTGCCAGCAGCGGACCGGGTAGCGGGATTTACAATGAGCAGTTCTTC
>TRBJ1-2|-|-|TRBV5-1
CASSFDSFYGYTF
TGCGCCAGCAGCTTTGACAGCTTCTATGGCTACACCTTC
>TRBJ2-5|-|-|TRBV30
CAWSVLVETQYF
TGTGCCTGGAGTGTACTAGTGGAGACCCAGTACTTC
>TRBJ1-2|-|-|TRBV28
CASRSGTVYGYTF
TGTGCCAGCCGCTCGGGAACAGTCTATGGCTACACCTTC
>TRBJ2-1|-|TRBD1|TRBV28
CASSLGSGTVHREQFF
TGTGCCAGCAGTTTGGGGTCCGGGACAGTGCATCGGGAGCAGTTCTTC
>TRBJ1-3|-|TRBD1|TRBV7-2
CASSPGTGRGNTIYF
TGTGCCAGCAGCCCCGGGACAGGGAGAGGAAACACCATATATTTT
>TRBJ2-3|-|-|TRBV6-1
CASSEGLADTQYF
TGTGCCAGCAGTGAAGGTCTGGCAGATACGCAGTATTTT
>TRBJ1-5|-|-|TRBV30
CAWSVWDRQVPQHF
TGTGCCTGGAGTGTATGGGACCGACAGGTGCCCCAGCATTTT
>TRBJ2-7|-|TRBD2|TRBV6-6
CASSLAGNIYEQYF
TGTGCCAGCAGTTTAGCGGGAAATATCTACGAGCAGTACTTC
>TRBJ2-1|-|-|TRBV9
CASSPLMSSYNEQFF
TGTGCCAGCAGCCCACTCATGAGCTCCTACAATGAGCAGTTCTTC
>TRBJ2-7|-|-|TRBV6-5
CASLSQGPTQQYF
TGTGCCAGCCTGTCGCAGGGACCTACGCAGCAGTACTTC
>TRBJ1-4|-|-|TRBV5-3
CARSGRRYEKLFF
TGTGCCAGAAGCGGGAGAAGGTATGAAAAACTGTTTTTT
>TRBJ2-3|-|TRBD2|TRBV7-9
CASSFGGGPGTQYF
TGTGCCAGCAGCTTTGGGGGAGGGCCAGGTACGCAGTATTTT
>TRBJ2-7|few|TRBD2|TRBV11-2
CASSLVGTSGSVYF
TGTGCCAGCAGCTTAGTGGGGACTAGCGGGAGCGTGTACTTC
>TRBJ2-7|-|TRBD1|TRBV18
CASSLGSGTGFYEQYF
TGTGCCAGCTCCCTGGGATCCGGGACAGGGTTTTACGAGCAGTACTTC
>TRBJ1-2|-|-|TRBV6-6
CASSYVGGLAYGYTF
TGTGCCAGCAGTTACGTGGGGGGCTTGGCCTATGGCTACACCTTC
>TRBJ1-1|-|-|TRBV9
CASSVGGSRGHDTEEAFF
TGTGCCAGCAGCGTAGGAGGCTCCCGGGGCCACGATACAGAAGAAGCTTTCTTT
>TRBJ2-3|once|-|TRBV15
CATSRASDTQYF
TGTGCCACCAGCAGAGCTTCGGATACGCAGTATTTT
>TRBJ2-7|-|-|TRBV7-9
CASTAPPRAYEQYF
TGTGCCAGCACCGCCCCCCCTAGGGCCTACGAGCAGTACTTC
>TRBJ2-7|-|-|TRBV28
CASSSSGIFYEQYF
TGTGCCAGCAGTTCCTCGGGGATTTTTTACGAGCAGTACTTC
>TRBJ2-7|once|-|TRBV30
CAWSLRLSSYEQYF
TGTGCCTGGAGTCTAAGGTTGAGCTCCTACGAGCAGTACTTC
>TRBJ2-4|-|-|TRBV2
CASSLLPGDIQYF
TGTGCCAGCAGTCTCCTCCCAGGGGACATTCAGTACTTC
>TRBJ2-5|-|TRBD2|TRBV6-5
CASSYGGRGGETQYF
TGTGCCAGCAGTTACGGGGGACGGGGGGGAGAGACCCAGTACTTC
>TRBJ1-1|-|-|TRBV5-1
CASSPSRGPRAFF
TGCGCCAGCAGCCCCTCCAGAGGCCCGAGAGCTTTCTTT
>TRBJ2-1|-|-|TRBV21-1
CASSKVGQGVSGRVHSEQFF
TGTGCCAGCAGCAAAGTGGGGCAGGGTGTTAGCGGGAGGGTACATAGTGAGCAGTTCTTC
>TRBJ2-7|-|TRBD1|TRBV2
CASGRDRGDEQYF
TGTGCCAGCGGCCGGGACAGGGGGGACGAGCAGTACTTC
>TRBJ2-1|-|-|TRBV15
CATSSWSGGQFF
TGTGCCACCAGCAGCTGGTCCGGAGGGCAGTTCTTC
>TRBJ1-2|-|-|TRBV11-2
CASSAQVGGGYGYTF
TGTGCCAGCAGCGCCCAGGTTGGGGGCGGCTATGGCTACACCTTC
>TRBJ1-4|-|-|TRBV18
CASSLGINEKLFF
TGTGCCAGCTCCCTAGGGATTAATGAAAAACTGTTTTTT
>TRBJ1-5|-|-|TRBV28
CASSFVLGQPQHF
TGTGCCAGCAGTTTTGTCCTTGGCCAGCCCCAGCATTTT